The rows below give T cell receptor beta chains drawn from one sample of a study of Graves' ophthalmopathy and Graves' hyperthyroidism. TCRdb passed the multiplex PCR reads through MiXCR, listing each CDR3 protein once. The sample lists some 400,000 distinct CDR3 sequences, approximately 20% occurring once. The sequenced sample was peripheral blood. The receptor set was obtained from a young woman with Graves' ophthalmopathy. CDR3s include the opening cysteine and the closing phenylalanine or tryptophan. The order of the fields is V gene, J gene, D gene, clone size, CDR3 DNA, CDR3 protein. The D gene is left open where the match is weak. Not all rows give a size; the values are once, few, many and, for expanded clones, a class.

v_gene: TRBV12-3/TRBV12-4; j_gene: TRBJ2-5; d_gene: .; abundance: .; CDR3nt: TGTGCCAGCAGTAATCGACCCCCGGGCGAATCGTTGGGGACCCAGTACTTC; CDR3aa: CASSNRPPGESLGTQYF
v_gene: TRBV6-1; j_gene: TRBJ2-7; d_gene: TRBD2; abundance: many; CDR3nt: TGTGCCAGCCGGGGAGGGCGTCTCTACGAGCAGTACTTC; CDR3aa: CASRGGRLYEQYF
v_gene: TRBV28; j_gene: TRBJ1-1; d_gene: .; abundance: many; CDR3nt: TGTGCCAGCAGTTTAACACCCGGAGGAACTGAAGCTTTCTTT; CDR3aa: CASSLTPGGTEAFF
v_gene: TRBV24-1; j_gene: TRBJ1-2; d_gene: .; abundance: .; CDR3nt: TGTGCCACCAGTGATCCGACAGGTAGTGGCTACACCTTC; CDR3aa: CATSDPTGSGYTF
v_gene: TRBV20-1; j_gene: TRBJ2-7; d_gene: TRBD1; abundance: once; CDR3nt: TGCAGTGCTACGGGACAGGGGACTTACGAGCAGTACTTC; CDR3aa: CSATGQGTYEQYF
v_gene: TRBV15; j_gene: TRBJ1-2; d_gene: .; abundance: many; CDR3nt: TGTGCCACCAGCAGAGATTTACGGATGCCGTGGGTTGAATATGGCTACACCTTC; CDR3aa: CATSRDLRMPWVEYGYTF
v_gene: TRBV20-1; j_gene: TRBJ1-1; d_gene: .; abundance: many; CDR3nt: TGCAGTGCCCAGCGGGGCTCTGAAGCTTTCTTT; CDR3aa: CSAQRGSEAFF
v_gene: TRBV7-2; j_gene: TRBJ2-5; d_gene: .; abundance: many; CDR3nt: TGTGCCAGCAGCTTAGCAGGGTGGCAGACCCAGTACTTC; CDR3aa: CASSLAGWQTQYF
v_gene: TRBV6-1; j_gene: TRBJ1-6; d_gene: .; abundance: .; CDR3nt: TGTGCCAGCACCCCTTGGTTGGCGTATAATTCACCCCTCCACTTT; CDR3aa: CASTPWLAYNSPLHF
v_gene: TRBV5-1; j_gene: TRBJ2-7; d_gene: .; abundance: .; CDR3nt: TGCGCCAGCAGCGCGGACGGCTCTAGGCAGTACTTC; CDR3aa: CASSADGSRQYF
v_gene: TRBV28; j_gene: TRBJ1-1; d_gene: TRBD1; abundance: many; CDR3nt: TGTGCCAGCAGTCCCGACAGGGAGAAGACTGAAGCTTTCTTT; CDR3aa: CASSPDREKTEAFF
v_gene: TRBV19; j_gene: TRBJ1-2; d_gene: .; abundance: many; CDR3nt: TGTGCCAGTAGTCCAAGAGGCAGGACGAGGGACTATGGCTACACCTTC; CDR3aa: CASSPRGRTRDYGYTF
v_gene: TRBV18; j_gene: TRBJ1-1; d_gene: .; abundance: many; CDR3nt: TGTGCCAGCTCACGTATTCCCCAGATGAACACTGAAGCTTTCTTT; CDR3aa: CASSRIPQMNTEAFF
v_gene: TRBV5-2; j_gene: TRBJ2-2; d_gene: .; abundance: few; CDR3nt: TGTGCCAGCCGAGGACCGGGACTAGCGGGGGCCTGGAACACCGGGGAGCTGTTTTTT; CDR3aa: CASRGPGLAGAWNTGELFF
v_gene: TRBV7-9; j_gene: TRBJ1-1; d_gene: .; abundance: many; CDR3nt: TGTGCCAGCAGCTTTCCGGGTGCGAACACTGAAGCTTTCTTT; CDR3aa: CASSFPGANTEAFF
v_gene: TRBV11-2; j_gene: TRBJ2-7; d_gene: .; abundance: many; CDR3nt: TGTGCCAGCAGCAACACAGGGATACTCTACGAGCAGTACTTC; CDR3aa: CASSNTGILYEQYF
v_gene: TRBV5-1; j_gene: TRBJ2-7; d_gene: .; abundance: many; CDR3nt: TGCGCCAGCACCCCTGAAGGACTTCCGGGCGAGCAGTACTTC; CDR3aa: CASTPEGLPGEQYF
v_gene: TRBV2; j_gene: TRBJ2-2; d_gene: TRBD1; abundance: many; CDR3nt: TGTGCCAGCACGGACAGGGGCACCGGGGAGCTGTTTTTT; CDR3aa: CASTDRGTGELFF
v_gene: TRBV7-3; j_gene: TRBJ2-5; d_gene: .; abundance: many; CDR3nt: TGTGCCAGCAGCTCGCCAGCCGGGTCCCCCAGCGCGTCAGAGACCCAGTACTTC; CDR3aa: CASSSPAGSPSASETQYF
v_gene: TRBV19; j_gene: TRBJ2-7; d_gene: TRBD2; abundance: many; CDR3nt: TGTGCCAGTAGTCCTTGGACTAGCGGGAGTCTCTACGAGCAGTACTTC; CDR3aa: CASSPWTSGSLYEQYF
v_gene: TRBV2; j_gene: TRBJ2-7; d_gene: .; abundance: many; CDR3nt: TGTGCCAGCAGCGCCGGGACAACCGTCTACGAGCAGTACTTC; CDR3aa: CASSAGTTVYEQYF
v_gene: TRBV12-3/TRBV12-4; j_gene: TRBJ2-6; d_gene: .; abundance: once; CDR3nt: TGTGCCAGCAGTTTTATGACATCTGGGGCCAACGTCCTGACTTTC; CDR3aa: CASSFMTSGANVLTF
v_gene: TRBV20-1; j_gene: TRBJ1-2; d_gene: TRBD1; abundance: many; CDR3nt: TGCAGTGCTACGACAGGGCCCTTCAGCGGCTACACCTTC; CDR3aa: CSATTGPFSGYTF
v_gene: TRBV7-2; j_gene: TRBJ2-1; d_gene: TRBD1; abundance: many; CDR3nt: TGTGCCAGCAGCTTAAGCCAGGGGGCCTACAATGAGCAGTTCTTC; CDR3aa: CASSLSQGAYNEQFF
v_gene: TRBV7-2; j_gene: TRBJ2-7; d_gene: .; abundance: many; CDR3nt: TGTGCCAGCAGCTCGCTCTGGGGCGGGGTATACGAGCAGTACTTC; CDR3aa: CASSSLWGGVYEQYF
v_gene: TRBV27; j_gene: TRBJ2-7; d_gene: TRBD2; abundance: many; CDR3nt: TGTGCCAGCAGTCCGGGACTAGCGGGAGCTGGATACGAGCAGTACTTC; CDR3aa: CASSPGLAGAGYEQYF
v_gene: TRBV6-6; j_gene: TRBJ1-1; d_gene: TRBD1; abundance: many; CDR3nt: TGTGCCAGCAGTTACTCATCGGACAGGGTAGTTACGTTTATGAACACTGAAGCTTTCTTT; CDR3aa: CASSYSSDRVVTFMNTEAFF
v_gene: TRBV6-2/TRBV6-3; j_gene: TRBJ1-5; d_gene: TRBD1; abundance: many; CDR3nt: TGTGCCAGCAGTTATGAAGGGGGCAGCAATCAGCCCCAGCATTTT; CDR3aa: CASSYEGGSNQPQHF
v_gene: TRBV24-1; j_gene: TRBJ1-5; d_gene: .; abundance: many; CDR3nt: TGTGCCACCAGTGATCAAGGACGATTTCAGCCCCAGCATTTT; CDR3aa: CATSDQGRFQPQHF
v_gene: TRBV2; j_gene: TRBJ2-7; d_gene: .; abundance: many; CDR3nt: TGTGCCAGCACCCGAGGGGAGGTCTACGAGCAGTACTTC; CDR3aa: CASTRGEVYEQYF
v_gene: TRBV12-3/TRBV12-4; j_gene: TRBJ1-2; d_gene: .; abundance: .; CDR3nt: TGTGCCAGCAGTTTAGGTGCCACTAACTATGGCTACACCTTC; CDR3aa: CASSLGATNYGYTF
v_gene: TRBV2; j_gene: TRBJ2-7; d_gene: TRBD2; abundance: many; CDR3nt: TGTGCCGGTCAGGGACTAGCTTCCTACGAGCAGTACTTC; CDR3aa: CAGQGLASYEQYF
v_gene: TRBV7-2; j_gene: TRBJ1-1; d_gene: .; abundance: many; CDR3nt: TGTGCCAGCAGTCCTACGGTCAAGCGGGCTGAAGCTTTCTTT; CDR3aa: CASSPTVKRAEAFF
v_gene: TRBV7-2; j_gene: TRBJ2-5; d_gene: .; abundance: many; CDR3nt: TGTGCCAGCAGCCCGTACCAAGAGACCCAGTACTTC; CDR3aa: CASSPYQETQYF
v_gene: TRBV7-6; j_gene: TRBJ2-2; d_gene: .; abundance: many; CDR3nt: TGTGCCAGCAGCCCAGGGGGGACATTAGGGACCGGGGAGCTGTTTTTT; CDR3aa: CASSPGGTLGTGELFF
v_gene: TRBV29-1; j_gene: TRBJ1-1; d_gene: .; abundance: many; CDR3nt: TGCAGCGTTGCCGGGGGCGAGATTATGAACACTGAAGCTTTCTTT; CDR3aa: CSVAGGEIMNTEAFF
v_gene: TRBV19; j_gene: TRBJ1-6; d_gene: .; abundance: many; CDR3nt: TGTGCCAGTAGTATTGGCTATGAGGATTCACCCCTCCACTTT; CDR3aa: CASSIGYEDSPLHF
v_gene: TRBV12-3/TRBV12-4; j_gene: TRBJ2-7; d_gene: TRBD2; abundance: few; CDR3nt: TGTGCCAGCAGGCCCGTAGGGAGACTAGCGTACGAGCAGTACTTC; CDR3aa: CASRPVGRLAYEQYF
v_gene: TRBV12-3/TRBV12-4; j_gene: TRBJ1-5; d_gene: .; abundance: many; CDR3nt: TGTGCCAGCAGTTTATTCATAAGCCAGCCCCAGCATTTT; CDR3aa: CASSLFISQPQHF
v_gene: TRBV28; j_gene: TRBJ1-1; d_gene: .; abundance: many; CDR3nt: TGTGCCATCCGGGGGGGATGGACTGAAGCTTTCTTT; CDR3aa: CAIRGGWTEAFF
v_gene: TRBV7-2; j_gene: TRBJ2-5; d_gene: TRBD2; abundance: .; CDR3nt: TGTGCCAGCAGCCGGAGCGGGGGGATGAGGGAGACCCAGTACTTC; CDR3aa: CASSRSGGMRETQYF
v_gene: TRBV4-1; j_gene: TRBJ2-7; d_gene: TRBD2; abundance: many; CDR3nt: TGCGCCAGCAGCCAAGAAGGGACTAGCGGGGGGGGCGAGCAGTACTTC; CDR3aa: CASSQEGTSGGGEQYF
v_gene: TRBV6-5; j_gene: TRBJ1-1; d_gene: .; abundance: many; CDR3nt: TGTGCCAGCAGTTACTCAACACCACCGAACACTGAAGCTTTCTTT; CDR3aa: CASSYSTPPNTEAFF
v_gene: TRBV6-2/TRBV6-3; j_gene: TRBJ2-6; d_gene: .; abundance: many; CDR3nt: TGTGCCAGCACCCAAAAGGAGATTGCCAACGTCCTGACTTTC; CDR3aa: CASTQKEIANVLTF
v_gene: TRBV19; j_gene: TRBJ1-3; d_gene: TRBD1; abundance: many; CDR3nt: TGTGCCAGTAGCGCAGGGGGCTCTGGAAACACCATATATTTT; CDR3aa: CASSAGGSGNTIYF